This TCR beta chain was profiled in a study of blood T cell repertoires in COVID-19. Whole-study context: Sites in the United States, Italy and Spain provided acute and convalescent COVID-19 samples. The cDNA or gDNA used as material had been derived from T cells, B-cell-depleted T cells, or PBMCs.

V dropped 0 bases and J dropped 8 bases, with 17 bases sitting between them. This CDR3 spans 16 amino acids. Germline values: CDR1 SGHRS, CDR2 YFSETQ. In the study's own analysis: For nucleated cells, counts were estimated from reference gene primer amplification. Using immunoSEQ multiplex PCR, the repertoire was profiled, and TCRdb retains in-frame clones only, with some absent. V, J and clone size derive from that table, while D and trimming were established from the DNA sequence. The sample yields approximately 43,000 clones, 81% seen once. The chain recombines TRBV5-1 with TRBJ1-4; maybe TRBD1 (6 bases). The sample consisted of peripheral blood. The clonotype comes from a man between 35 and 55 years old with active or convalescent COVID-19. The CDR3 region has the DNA TGCGCCAGCAGCTTGGAGGGGGTGCAGGGAACGGAAAAACTGTTTTTT. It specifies CASSLEGVQGTEKLFF.